The clone carrying this TCR beta chain was detected only a few times. Its antigen is unidentified. The entry originates in a study of T cell repertoires in cytomegalovirus infection. The CDR3 covers 15 residues. Germline assignment: CDR1 SGHRS and CDR2 YFSETQ. V dropped 2 bases and J dropped 3 bases, with 12 bases sitting between them. From the reads, TCRdb called clonotypes with MiXCR, one entry per CDR3 protein. The sample has roughly 720,000 distinct CDR3 sequences; 35% to 45% are singletons. Overall study findings and caveats: Across the ex vivo response, the dominant clonotypes were HLA-C-restricted CMV-specific TCR beta clonotypes. The cumulative frequency of public TCR beta families distinguished individuals who carried CMV together with the relevant HLA.

The sequence was obtained from a human donor in good health (CMV status not recorded). Some clones in this sample may be carry-over from other donors' samples. V usage is TRBV5-1 and J usage is TRBJ2-1, with no clear D. Sequencing was carried out using PBMCs. CDR3 region: CASSLRTYRYNEQFF. Here the CDR3 DNA reads TGCGCCAGCAGCTTAAGGACCTATCGCTACAATGAGCAGTTCTTC.